The 8 T cell receptor beta chains in this list originate from one sample, sequenced in a study of blood T cell repertoires in COVID-19. Data came from immunoSEQ multiplex PCR; TCRdb stores just in-frame clones and leaves some out. Of roughly 170,000 clones in the sample, about 80% are singletons; the top ten hold around 24%. The source material was peripheral blood. Source of these receptors: a woman aged 70 to 79 with acute or convalescent COVID-19.

The V and J genes are TRBV12-5 and TRBJ2-3; 8 bases are shared with TRBD2. V lost 3 bases to trimming and J lost 3 bases; unmatched junction nucleotides: 11. This CDR3 contains 17 residues. Germline values: CDR1 LGHNT, CDR2 FRNRAP. CDR3 protein: CASGLKRETRTTDTQYF. The DNA of the CDR3 is TGTGCTAGTGGTTTAAAGCGGGAGACCCGGACGACAGATACGCAGTATTTT.

The gene calls are TRBV5-1 and TRBJ2-7; TRBD2 agrees at 7 bases. CDR3 length: 16 residues. Trimming at V came to 0 bases and at J to 3 bases, leaving 9 bases not matched to a gene. Looked up from germline, CDR1 is SGHRS and CDR2 is YFSETQ. CDR3 in amino acids: CASSLGVGGSRYEQYF. CDR3 nucleotide sequence: TGCGCCAGCAGCTTGGGGGTCGGCGGGAGCCGCTACGAGCAGTACTTC.

This chain joins TRBV10-3 and TRBJ1-3; tentatively, D is TRBD1 (6 bases). Germline V gene lookup returns CDR1 ENHRY and CDR2 SYGVKD. There are 14 residues in the CDR3. The ends were cut back, 6 bases at V and 4 bases at J, with 13 bases in the middle. The CDR3 DNA reads as TGTGCCATCAGCGCACGACAGGCCGGAAACACCATATATTTT. The encoded protein is CAISARQAGNTIYF.

This clone showed up just a few times. The J gene is TRBJ2-5, the V gene TRBV24-1; possible D gene TRBD1, 6 bases. CDR1 KGHDR and CDR2 SFDVKD come from the germline V gene. Trimming cost V 3 bases and J 7 bases, with 11 bases left between them. This CDR3 has 13 residues. This chain's CDR3 is CATSDPGVGTQYF. CDR3 in DNA: TGTGCCACCAGTGATCCAGGGGTCGGGACCCAGTACTTC.

This sequence joins TRBV15 and TRBJ2-1; the D is unclear. The V and J ends lost 0 bases and 12 bases respectively, with 9 bases between them. Germline V gene data show CDR1 as LNHNV and CDR2 as YYDKDF (reference sequence). The CDR3 length is 12 residues. Written as DNA, the CDR3 is TGTGCCACCAGCAGAGAGTTAGTTCGGCAGTTCTTC. Translation: CATSRELVRQFF.

J is TRBJ1-1 and V is TRBV30, with TRBD1 identical over 9 bases. Per the germline V gene, CDR1 is GTSNPN and CDR2 is SVGIG (reference sequence). The CDR3 is made up of 13 amino acids. Trimming at V came to 2 bases and at J to 5 bases, leaving 3 bases not matched to a gene. CDR3 loop: CAWSFGQGTEAFF. DNA for the CDR3: TGTGCCTGGAGTTTCGGACAGGGGACTGAAGCTTTCTTT.

In DNA, the CDR3 is TGTGCCAGCAGCTTAGAATTTGGTACAGGGGCACGTGAGACCCAGTACTTC. The encoded protein is CASSLEFGTGARETQYF. This chain links TRBV7-6 with TRBJ2-5, with 7 bases lining up with TRBD1. Germline V lookup: CDR1 SGHVS, CDR2 FNYEAQ. CDR3 length equals 17 residues. After removal of 1 base from V and 5 bases from J, the junction contained 13 bases not matched to a gene. Drawing the rest from reference TRBV7-6 and TRBJ2-5, the complete variable domain is GAGVSQSPRYKVTKRGQDVALRCDPISGHVSLYWYRQALGQGPEFLTYFNYEAQQDKSGLPNDRFSAERPEGSISTLTIQRTEQRDSAMYRCASSLEFGTGARETQYFGPGTRLLVL.

The rearrangement links TRBV24-1 to TRBJ2-7; the D is unclear. Germline V gene lookup returns CDR1 KGHDR and CDR2 SFDVKD. The CDR3 length is 15 residues. The V end was cut by 3 bases, the J end by 2 bases, with 13 bases between. The CDR3 region has the DNA TGTGCCACCAGTGATCCGGCGGCGCAGACCTACGAGCAGTACTTC. The encoded protein is CATSDPAAQTYEQYF.